Listed below are T cell receptor beta chains from one sample, sequenced in a study of T-cell reconstitution after alpha-beta-depleted transplantation in children. TCRdb analysed the PCR reads with MiXCR anew, one entry per CDR3 protein. The sample contains a few hundred thousand distinct CDR3 sequences, approximately 13% of which appear only once. This specimen was PBMCs from the stem cell graft donor, taken from the stem cell graft. The source of these receptors is a human donor who donated a stem cell graft to a child with combined immunodeficiency. CDR3s include the opening cysteine and the closing phenylalanine or tryptophan. Each record gives: clone size, V gene, D gene, J gene, CDR3 DNA, CDR3 protein. D genes are given only for firm matches. A clone size is listed for some rows: how often the clone was seen (once, few, many), or a class if it is expanded.

clone_size: -; v_call: TRBV12-3/TRBV12-4; d_call: -; j_call: TRBJ2-5; cdr3_nt: TGTGCCAGCAGTTTCGGGAGTGGTCAAGAGACCCAGTACTTC; cdr3_aa: CASSFGSGQETQYF
clone_size: many; v_call: TRBV20-1; d_call: -; j_call: TRBJ2-7; cdr3_nt: TGCAGTGCAACAAGACAGGACTACGAGCAGTACTTC; cdr3_aa: CSATRQDYEQYF
clone_size: many; v_call: TRBV4-3; d_call: -; j_call: TRBJ1-1; cdr3_nt: TGCGCCAGCAGCCAAGATGTTGAGGACACTGAAGCTTTCTTT; cdr3_aa: CASSQDVEDTEAFF
clone_size: few; v_call: TRBV24-1; d_call: -; j_call: TRBJ1-1; cdr3_nt: TGTGCCACCAGTAGAGGCGTTGAAGCTTTCTTT; cdr3_aa: CATSRGVEAFF
clone_size: few; v_call: TRBV20-1; d_call: -; j_call: TRBJ2-1; cdr3_nt: TGCAGTGCTTCCTTTCCTAGCTCCTACAATGAGCAGTTCTTC; cdr3_aa: CSASFPSSYNEQFF
clone_size: many; v_call: TRBV10-3; d_call: TRBD1; j_call: TRBJ1-2; cdr3_nt: TGTGCCATCAGGCTCGGGACAGGGAATGGCTACACCTTC; cdr3_aa: CAIRLGTGNGYTF
clone_size: few; v_call: TRBV7-9; d_call: -; j_call: TRBJ2-3; cdr3_nt: TGTGCCAGCACTAAATCCCAGGGAGCAGATACGCAGTATTTT; cdr3_aa: CASTKSQGADTQYF
clone_size: few; v_call: TRBV4-3; d_call: TRBD1; j_call: TRBJ2-5; cdr3_nt: TGCGCCAGCAGCCAAGGGAGGGGGGGACAGGGCAGGCAGACCCAGTACTTC; cdr3_aa: CASSQGRGGQGRQTQYF
clone_size: -; v_call: TRBV25-1; d_call: -; j_call: TRBJ2-7; cdr3_nt: TGTGCCAGCAGTGAATCAGGGATTCCTTTAGGGCAGTACTTC; cdr3_aa: CASSESGIPLGQYF
clone_size: -; v_call: TRBV12-3/TRBV12-4; d_call: -; j_call: TRBJ1-2; cdr3_nt: TGTGCCAGCAGTTTCCAGGGGATGGGCTATGGCTACACCTTC; cdr3_aa: CASSFQGMGYGYTF
clone_size: -; v_call: TRBV7-9; d_call: -; j_call: TRBJ2-7; cdr3_nt: TGTGCCGTGACAGGGAAGGAGGGTCTACGAGAGCAGTACTTC; cdr3_aa: CAVTGKEGLREQYF
clone_size: many; v_call: TRBV11-2; d_call: -; j_call: TRBJ2-1; cdr3_nt: TGTGCCAGCAGCTTAATCGGTACGAGGAATGAGCAGTTCTTC; cdr3_aa: CASSLIGTRNEQFF
clone_size: many; v_call: TRBV12-3/TRBV12-4; d_call: -; j_call: TRBJ2-3; cdr3_nt: TGTGCCAGCAGTTTACGGACAGCTAGCACAGATACGCAGTATTTT; cdr3_aa: CASSLRTASTDTQYF
clone_size: many; v_call: TRBV24-1; d_call: TRBD2; j_call: TRBJ2-1; cdr3_nt: TGTGCCACCAGTGATTCACTAGCGCTCATCGGGGGCAATGAGCAGTTCTTC; cdr3_aa: CATSDSLALIGGNEQFF
clone_size: few; v_call: TRBV20-1; d_call: -; j_call: TRBJ1-3; cdr3_nt: TGCAGTGCGGGAAGGGAGGCCGCGAGCTCTGGAAACACCATATATTTT; cdr3_aa: CSAGREAASSGNTIYF
clone_size: few; v_call: TRBV25-1; d_call: -; j_call: TRBJ2-2; cdr3_nt: TGTGCCAGCAGTGCTCGGGCAGGGAACACCGGGGAGCTGTTTTTT; cdr3_aa: CASSARAGNTGELFF
clone_size: many; v_call: TRBV29-1; d_call: -; j_call: TRBJ2-7; cdr3_nt: TGCAGCGTTGAACAGATAGGCGGGGACGAGCAGTACTTC; cdr3_aa: CSVEQIGGDEQYF
clone_size: few; v_call: TRBV12-3/TRBV12-4; d_call: -; j_call: TRBJ2-2; cdr3_nt: TGTGCCAGCAGTCTATCCCTCAACACCGGGGAGCTGTTTTTT; cdr3_aa: CASSLSLNTGELFF
clone_size: few; v_call: TRBV12-3/TRBV12-4; d_call: -; j_call: TRBJ1-5; cdr3_nt: TGTGCCAGCAGCAGGGGACAACGGGGGCAGCCCCAGCATTTT; cdr3_aa: CASSRGQRGQPQHF
clone_size: many; v_call: TRBV9; d_call: -; j_call: TRBJ2-7; cdr3_nt: TGTGCCAGCAGCGTAGGTTCGGGCAGACCCTTTTCCGAGCAGTACTTC; cdr3_aa: CASSVGSGRPFSEQYF
clone_size: -; v_call: TRBV25-1; d_call: TRBD1; j_call: TRBJ1-1; cdr3_nt: TGTGCCAGCAGTGTGACAGGGATAACCGCCGCGGCTGAAGCTTTCTTT; cdr3_aa: CASSVTGITAAAEAFF
clone_size: few; v_call: TRBV19; d_call: -; j_call: TRBJ2-4; cdr3_nt: TGTGCCAGTAGTGTCACAGGGGGGGAAAACATTCAGTACTTC; cdr3_aa: CASSVTGGENIQYF
clone_size: -; v_call: TRBV12-3/TRBV12-4; d_call: -; j_call: TRBJ1-1; cdr3_nt: TGTGCCAGCAGTTTCGGGACGGCCGGGACTGAAGCTTTCTTT; cdr3_aa: CASSFGTAGTEAFF
clone_size: -; v_call: TRBV9; d_call: TRBD2; j_call: TRBJ2-3; cdr3_nt: TGTGCCAGCAGCGCCCCGGGGGGGCTTCCAGATACGCAGTATTTT; cdr3_aa: CASSAPGGLPDTQYF
clone_size: -; v_call: TRBV6-1; d_call: TRBD1; j_call: TRBJ1-2; cdr3_nt: TGTGCCAGCAGCCGGATCACAGGGGGTTATGGCTACACCTTC; cdr3_aa: CASSRITGGYGYTF
clone_size: many; v_call: TRBV12-3/TRBV12-4; d_call: -; j_call: TRBJ1-1; cdr3_nt: TGTGCCAGCAGACGTGGGACGTACACTGAAGCTTTCTTT; cdr3_aa: CASRRGTYTEAFF
clone_size: few; v_call: TRBV29-1; d_call: -; j_call: TRBJ1-1; cdr3_nt: TGCAGCGTTGAAGTAGTGAAGGGGGTCACTGAAGCTTTCTTT; cdr3_aa: CSVEVVKGVTEAFF
clone_size: few; v_call: TRBV28; d_call: -; j_call: TRBJ2-4; cdr3_nt: TGTGCCAGCAGTTTTTCGCTGGGTAGGGACATTCAGTACTTC; cdr3_aa: CASSFSLGRDIQYF
clone_size: once; v_call: TRBV7-2; d_call: TRBD1; j_call: TRBJ2-2; cdr3_nt: TGTGCCAGCAGCTCCCCAGGGGGCCCCGGGGAGCTGTTTTTT; cdr3_aa: CASSSPGGPGELFF
clone_size: -; v_call: TRBV6-1; d_call: TRBD2; j_call: TRBJ2-1; cdr3_nt: TGTGCCAGCAGCAAGACTAGCGGGAGCCCCCACAATGAGCAGTTCTTC; cdr3_aa: CASSKTSGSPHNEQFF
clone_size: many; v_call: TRBV6-1; d_call: -; j_call: TRBJ2-7; cdr3_nt: TGTGCCAGCAGTGTGGGGGCAGCCTACGAGCAGTACTTC; cdr3_aa: CASSVGAAYEQYF
clone_size: -; v_call: TRBV4-1; d_call: -; j_call: TRBJ2-4; cdr3_nt: TGCGCCAGCAGCCAAACCCCATGGGGCATTCAGTACTTC; cdr3_aa: CASSQTPWGIQYF
clone_size: -; v_call: TRBV7-8; d_call: -; j_call: TRBJ2-1; cdr3_nt: TGTGCCAGCAGCTTACTGGGCGCGGTAGGCTCCTACAATGAGCAGTTCTTC; cdr3_aa: CASSLLGAVGSYNEQFF
clone_size: many; v_call: TRBV29-1; d_call: -; j_call: TRBJ2-5; cdr3_nt: TGCAGCGTTGCTTTGATGTTTGGGGAGACCCAGTACTTC; cdr3_aa: CSVALMFGETQYF
clone_size: -; v_call: TRBV4-3; d_call: -; j_call: TRBJ2-6; cdr3_nt: TGCGCCAGCAGCCAGACCTTCTCTGGGGCCAACGTCCTGACTTTC; cdr3_aa: CASSQTFSGANVLTF
clone_size: many; v_call: TRBV20-1; d_call: -; j_call: TRBJ1-6; cdr3_nt: TGCAGTGCTAGAGGACGGGCCTATAATTCACCCCTCCACTTT; cdr3_aa: CSARGRAYNSPLHF
clone_size: many; v_call: TRBV4-3; d_call: TRBD2; j_call: TRBJ2-5; cdr3_nt: TGCGCCAGCAGCCAAGGGTCGCGGGGGGGCCAAGAGACCCAGTACTTC; cdr3_aa: CASSQGSRGGQETQYF
clone_size: few; v_call: TRBV4-3; d_call: -; j_call: TRBJ2-3; cdr3_nt: TGCGCCAGCAGCCAAGATCGTTGGCAGGACACAGATACGCAGTATTTT; cdr3_aa: CASSQDRWQDTDTQYF
clone_size: -; v_call: TRBV4-3; d_call: -; j_call: TRBJ2-3; cdr3_nt: TGCGCCAGCAGCCAAGATATGGGCAGGGTCCCAGATACGCAGTATTTT; cdr3_aa: CASSQDMGRVPDTQYF
clone_size: -; v_call: TRBV29-1; d_call: -; j_call: TRBJ1-5; cdr3_nt: TGCAGCGTTACGTCCAGGGTGGTGAGGTTAGATCAGCCCCAGCATTTT; cdr3_aa: CSVTSRVVRLDQPQHF
clone_size: -; v_call: TRBV6-2/TRBV6-3; d_call: TRBD2; j_call: TRBJ2-1; cdr3_nt: TGTGCCAGCAGCCCAAACAAAGGGGCCAGCGGGAGGGCCATGGTATACAATGAGCAGTTCTTC; cdr3_aa: CASSPNKGASGRAMVYNEQFF
clone_size: -; v_call: TRBV6-2/TRBV6-3; d_call: -; j_call: TRBJ1-1; cdr3_nt: TGTGCCAGCAGTCCCGTTTACACTGAAGCTTTCTTT; cdr3_aa: CASSPVYTEAFF
clone_size: -; v_call: TRBV7-2; d_call: -; j_call: TRBJ2-2; cdr3_nt: TGTGCCAGCAGCCCGGGACTTCCGAGCACCGGGGAGCTGTTTTTT; cdr3_aa: CASSPGLPSTGELFF
clone_size: few; v_call: TRBV9; d_call: TRBD1; j_call: TRBJ2-5; cdr3_nt: TGTGCCAGCAGCGCTACAACAGGGGGCGGAGGTGCCCAGTACTTC; cdr3_aa: CASSATTGGGGAQYF
clone_size: -; v_call: TRBV2; d_call: -; j_call: TRBJ1-1; cdr3_nt: TGTGCCTCAAACAGGGTTGGTCCGAACACTGAAGCTTTCTTT; cdr3_aa: CASNRVGPNTEAFF
clone_size: many; v_call: TRBV6-1; d_call: TRBD2; j_call: TRBJ2-7; cdr3_nt: TGTGCCAGCAGCCGACTCGGGGGGATCTCCTACGAGCAGTACTTC; cdr3_aa: CASSRLGGISYEQYF
clone_size: few; v_call: TRBV6-2/TRBV6-3; d_call: TRBD2; j_call: TRBJ2-7; cdr3_nt: TGTGCCAGCAGTTCTCGACTAGCGGGAGTACACGAGCAGTACTTC; cdr3_aa: CASSSRLAGVHEQYF
clone_size: -; v_call: TRBV6-2/TRBV6-3; d_call: TRBD2; j_call: TRBJ2-1; cdr3_nt: TGTGCCAGCAGTTACGATGGCCCGTTCCGGACTAGCGGGGGGAACTCCTACAATGAGCAGTTCTTC; cdr3_aa: CASSYDGPFRTSGGNSYNEQFF
clone_size: few; v_call: TRBV24-1; d_call: -; j_call: TRBJ2-1; cdr3_nt: TGTGCCACCAGTTCAGGTGGGCATGAGCAGTTCTTC; cdr3_aa: CATSSGGHEQFF